This TCR beta chain originates from a study of T cell responses to AZD1222 COVID-19 vaccine. This CDR3 spans 16 amino acids. Looked up from germline, CDR1 is SGHTA and CDR2 is FQGNSA. Trimming cost V 0 bases and J 3 bases, with 12 bases left between them. Only in-frame clones appear in the TCRdb table, and some are missing; sequencing was by immunoSEQ multiplex PCR. The sample carries 150,000 to 200,000 clones, approximately 90% recorded once. The chain is built from TRBV7-2 and TRBJ2-1; the D gene is possibly TRBD1 (5 bases). This sample comprised peripheral blood, obtained on day 0 of AZD1222 vaccination. The source of this sequence is an adult in good health. CDR3 amino acids: CASSLALGQGYNEQFF. CDR3 coding DNA: TGTGCCAGCAGCTTAGCGCTAGGGCAGGGCTACAATGAGCAGTTCTTC.